This T cell receptor (beta chain) emerged from a study of T cell responses to AZD1222 COVID-19 vaccine. Only in-frame clones appear in the TCRdb table, and some are missing; sequencing was by immunoSEQ multiplex PCR. The sample includes 130,000 or so clones, 75% to 95% of them seen just once. This clone was detected only once. The CDR3 is 15 residues long. CDR1 is SGHTA, CDR2 FQGNSA, per germline. Germline trimming cut 1 base from V and 3 bases from J; bases unmatched to any gene: 5. V usage is TRBV7-2 and J usage is TRBJ1-2; 7 nucleotides line up with TRBD1. This receptor was taken from an adult who received the AZD1222 COVID-19 vaccine. The sample here was peripheral blood, taken 28 days after the second AZD1222 dose. CDR3 nucleotides: TGTGCCAGCAGCTTAGTTGGGACAGAAGACTATGGCTACACCTTC. It encodes CASSLVGTEDYGYTF.